This entry describes one TCR beta chain. What it binds is unknown. The CDR3 is made up of 11 amino acids. Germline V gene lookup returns CDR1 SQVTM and CDR2 ANQGSEA. TCRB transcripts that were expressed got sequenced, as all of the isolated RNA had been reverse transcribed. Repertoires were generated with immunoSEQ multiplex PCR, while TCRdb's copy carries only in-frame clones and drops some. The sample yields 600,000 to 700,000 clones, 13% seen once. The data are from a study of beta chain features in type 1 diabetes. Study details: When patients were set against healthy donors, age, gender and cell yields were similar. General study findings and limits: Any HLA type influence on TCRB rearrangement was left unresolved here. Moderate but significant shortening of TCRB CDR3s was recorded in all four CD4+ subsets from Type 1 diabetes patients. Patients' naive, central memory and Treg TCRB repertoires seemed closer to one another than those of healthy donors.

The chain is built from TRBV29-1 and TRBJ1-2; D possibly corresponds to TRBD1 (6 bases). Material: naive CD4+ T cells from blood. The source is a man in his late teens or twenties with type 1 diabetes. For the CDR3, the DNA is TGCATCACCGGGGGCTCCTATGGCTACACCTTC. Its translation is CITGGSYGYTF. Full variable domain (missing parts from reference TRBV29-1 and TRBJ1-2): SAVISQKPSRDICQRGTSLTIQCQVDSQVTMMFWYRQQPGQSLTLIATANQGSEATYESGFVIDKFPISRPNLTFSTLTVSNMSPEDSSIYLCITGGSYGYTFGSGTRLTVV.